This T cell receptor beta chain was recorded in a study of T cells after yellow fever vaccination. Overall study context: The fractions with low cell numbers were processed using SMART-Seq v4 Ultra Low Input.

Whole-study results and caveats: Most clones from primary vaccination were detected again post-booster (around 96% CD4, about 88% CD8). A small share of clonotypes appeared in both CD4 and CD8 compartments.

This clonotype is classed as medium-sized. The antigen is unknown. The CDR3 runs to 14 residues. V was clipped by 3 bases and J by 3 bases; unmatched bases: 2. Germline V CDR1 and CDR2: SGHTA, FQGNSA. 5'RACE template switching added a universal primer site and UMIs to TCR cDNA. One entry per CDR3 protein, called by TCRdb with MiXCR from the 5' RACE reads. The sample consists of 310,000 or so distinct CDR3 sequences, 3% to 4.5% of them appearing once. The source is a man younger than 35 who received the YFV17D yellow fever vaccine. V gene TRBV7-2 combines with J gene TRBJ2-3; 8 nucleotides align to TRBD2. The sequenced sample was PBMCs, obtained on the day of the yellow fever booster vaccination. This CDR3 is CASSFVAGTDTQYF. CDR3 DNA sequence: TGTGCCAGCAGCTTCGTAGCGGGGACAGATACGCAGTATTTT.